One sample yielded the 30 T cell receptor beta chains listed below, sequenced in a study of blood T cell repertoires in COVID-19 (dated by TCRdb to the early 2020s). Library generation was performed with the immunoSEQ multiplex PCR assay. What TCRdb holds here is the immuneACCESS table cut down to in-frame rearrangements. Part of the clones is not present; checked against another copy, under half of the missing clones reflect an unresolved V gene, and the others are unexplained. For this sample the table gives roughly 120,000 clones, of which around nine tenths were detected only once. Clones ranked in the top ten supply 1.8% of the sample. The sequenced sample was peripheral blood. The receptor set was obtained from a human donor with active COVID-19. The donor label of this sample is uncertain.

The chain uses TRBV29-1 and TRBJ2-6; D perhaps matches TRBD1 (5 bases). V was pared by 4 bases and J by 0 bases, with 10 bases between. This CDR3 region has 15 residues. Germline assignment: CDR1 SQVTM and CDR2 ANQGSEA. The CDR3 coding sequence is TGCAGCGTTGGCGGACACTTCTCTGGGGCCAACGTCCTGACTTTC. Translated, it gives CSVGGHFSGANVLTF.

The rearrangement uses TRBV7-2 and TRBJ2-1, with TRBD2 matching 11 bases. The CDR3 has 14 residues. The germline V gene has CDR1 SGHTA and CDR2 FQGNSA. Trimming removed 3 bases from V and 12 bases from J; junction bases left unmatched: 7. CDR3 loop: CASSFTSGGRVQFF. CDR3 nucleotides: TGTGCCAGCAGCTTCACTAGCGGGGGTAGGGTGCAGTTCTTC.

V gene TRBV18 combines with J gene TRBJ2-1; unclear D gene. The germline CDR1 and CDR2 sequences are KGHSH and LQKENI. This CDR3 is built from 12 residues. V gave up 6 bases and J gave up 9 bases, with 12 bases separating them. CDR3 protein: CASSYSSLEQFF. In nucleotides, the CDR3 is TGTGCCAGCTCGTATTCGAGTCTTGAGCAGTTCTTC. Together with reference TRBV18 and TRBJ2-1, the CDR3 gives the full variable domain: NAGVMQNPRHLVRRRGQEARLRCSPMKGHSHVYWYRQLPEEGLKFMVYLQKENIIDESGMPKERFSAEFPKEGPSILRIQQVVRGDSAAYFCASSYSSLEQFFGPGTRLTVL.

The table lists this clone with a count of one. This rearrangement joins TRBV4-2 to TRBJ2-3; 8 bases are a match to TRBD2. The V gene end was trimmed by 1 base and the J gene end by 2 bases; junction bases not matched to a gene: 8. Germline CDR1 is LGHNA and CDR2 is YNFKEQ. This CDR3 contains 17 residues. CDR3 coding DNA: TGTGCCAGCAGCCAAGGCGGTCCAGGACTAGCCACAGATACGCAGTATTTT. Protein sequence: CASSQGGPGLATDTQYF.

This chain links TRBV7-8 with TRBJ1-6; 8 bases map to TRBD1. Germline CDR1 SGHVS, CDR2 FQNEAQ. The CDR3 spans 16 residues. V trimming: 5 bases; J trimming: 7 bases; junction bases outside the gene matches: 10. The CDR3 protein is CASSLPGGAGNSPLHF. CDR3 DNA: TGTGCCAGCAGCCTACCAGGGGGCGCGGGAAATTCACCCCTCCACTTT.

The V gene is TRBV19, the J gene TRBJ1-2; the D gene is possibly TRBD1 (6 bases). CDR1 is LNHDA and CDR2 is SQIVND in the germline V gene (reference sequence). The CDR3 contains 12 residues. With 6 bases removed from V and 8 bases from J, the gap between germline ends came to 13 bases. CDR3: CASSDRIGGYTF. The CDR3, as DNA: TGTGCCAGTAGCGACAGGATCGGAGGCTACACCTTC.

On this clone: At one end, the junction sequence differs from germline, possibly due to a read error. V and J are TRBV7-7 and TRBJ1-1; the D gene is possibly TRBD1 (6 bases). The CDR3 is 15 residues long. Germline loops: CDR1 SSHAT, CDR2 FNYEAQ (reference sequence). The CDR3 sequence is CASSPPGQLNTEAFF. In nucleotides, the CDR3 is TGTGCTAGCAGCCCCCCCGGACAGTTGAACACTGAAGCTTTCTTT.

This clone was observed once. J is TRBJ2-7 and V is TRBV11-2; 10 bases match TRBD1. V shed 1 base and J 4 bases; nucleotides not matched to a gene: 4. CDR3 size: 15 residues. Germline V lookup: CDR1 SGHAT, CDR2 FQNNGV. The CDR3 DNA reads TGTGCCAGCAGCTTAGTCGGGACAGGGGAGTACGAGCAGTACTTC. The encoded protein is CASSLVGTGEYEQYF.

The V gene is TRBV2, the J gene TRBJ1-1; 9 bases line up with TRBD1. The CDR3 is 12 residues long. The V gene end was trimmed by 9 bases and the J gene end by 3 bases; junction bases not matched to a gene: 2. From germline, CDR1 is SNHLY and CDR2 FYNNEI. CDR3 bases: TGTGCCAGGGGACAGGGACACACTGAAGCTTTCTTT. Amino acid sequence: CARGQGHTEAFF.

This rearrangement joins TRBV4-1 to TRBJ2-3; 9 nucleotides line up with TRBD1. Losses at the gene ends were 0 bases for V and 2 bases for J; bases not matched to a gene: 6. CDR1 is MGHRA and CDR2 is YSYEKL in the germline V gene. The CDR3 runs to 17 residues. The CDR3 DNA reads TGCGCCAGCAGCCAAGAGGCCGGGACAGGGACCACAGATACGCAGTATTTT. Translation gives CASSQEAGTGTTDTQYF.

V is TRBV6-5 and J is TRBJ2-3; D uncertain. CDR1 MNHEY and CDR2 SVGAGI come from the germline V gene. The CDR3 sequence is 11 residues long. Deletions cut 10 bases from V and 4 bases from J, with 9 bases between. The DNA for the CDR3 is TGTGCCACCCTTCGGTCAGATACGCAGTATTTT. Its translation is CATLRSDTQYF.

The CDR3 here is CATSSGTGSGEKLFF. The CDR3 nucleotides read TGTGCCACCAGCAGTGGGACAGGGAGCGGTGAAAAACTGTTTTTT. The rearrangement joins TRBV15 to TRBJ1-4, with 9 bases fitting TRBD1. The germline CDR1 and CDR2 sequences are LNHNV and YYDKDF (reference sequence). V lost 3 bases and J lost 7; bases outside the gene matches: 6. The CDR3 sequence is 15 residues long.

This chain connects TRBV5-1 to TRBJ2-1; TRBD2 aligns across 10 bases. This CDR3 has 14 amino acids. V trimming: 5 bases; J trimming: 6 bases; junction bases outside the gene matches: 5. CDR1 SGHRS and CDR2 YFSETQ come from the germline V gene. The CDR3 region has the DNA TGCGCCAGCAGGGAGCGGGGGGGCCGCAATGAGCAGTTCTTC. Protein: CASRERGGRNEQFF.

The J gene is TRBJ2-7, the V gene TRBV2, with D possibly being TRBD2 (6 bases). Germline CDR1 is SNHLY and CDR2 is FYNNEI. Trimming shortened V by 6 bases and J by 0 bases, and 12 bases separated the two germline ends. The CDR3 is 14 residues long. CDR3 sequence reads: CASRRGILSYEQYF. DNA of the CDR3: TGTGCCAGCAGGCGGGGCATACTCTCCTACGAGCAGTACTTC.

The chain is built from TRBV28 and TRBJ1-2, with TRBD1 identical over 8 bases. Germline CDR1 is MDHEN and CDR2 is SYDVKM. The V gene end was trimmed by 3 bases and the J gene end by 6 bases; junction bases not matched to a gene: 9. This CDR3 has 15 residues. CDR3 loop: CASSFWTGKDDGYTF. The CDR3 bases are TGTGCCAGCAGTTTCTGGACAGGGAAGGATGATGGCTACACCTTC.

This sequence joins TRBV6-6 and TRBJ1-5; tentative D call: TRBD1 (5 bases). V shed 5 bases and J shed 2 bases, with 16 bases lying between them. Germline V lookup: CDR1 MNHNY, CDR2 SVGAGI (reference sequence). This CDR3 is 16 amino acids long. CDR3 sequence reads: CASSGQGRVGNQPQHF. CDR3 DNA: TGTGCCAGCAGTGGGCAGGGAAGGGTAGGCAATCAGCCCCAGCATTTT.

This chain links TRBV18 with TRBJ1-1; no firm D call. Germline CDR1 and CDR2: KGHSH and LQKENI. V dropped 5 bases and J dropped 0 bases, with 7 bases sitting between them. The CDR3 is 13 amino acids. The CDR3 bases are TGTGCCAGCTCAGAGGCCCTGAACACTGAAGCTTTCTTT. It yields the protein CASSEALNTEAFF.

The chain uses TRBV11-2 and TRBJ2-3; TRBD2 matches 10 bases. The germline V gene has CDR1 SGHAT and CDR2 FQNNGV. CDR3 length: 18 amino acids. V gave up 4 bases and J gave up 3 bases; unmatched junction bases: 13. The CDR3: CASSSPRGAGGRTDTQYF. The CDR3 DNA reads as TGTGCCAGCAGCTCCCCTCGGGGAGCGGGGGGGCGGACAGATACGCAGTATTTT.

The genes are TRBV5-8 and TRBJ2-2, with 9 bases fitting TRBD2. Germline CDR1 and CDR2: SGHTS and YDEGEE. The CDR3 extends over 14 amino acids. The V gene end was trimmed by 5 bases and the J gene end by 6 bases; junction bases not matched to a gene: 5. For the CDR3, the DNA is TGTGCCAGCAGGTTAGCGGGGGCCCCCGGGGAGCTGTTTTTT. Translated: CASRLAGAPGELFF.

The chain uses TRBV27 and TRBJ1-2; the D gene is possibly TRBD1 (6 bases). V shed 4 bases and J shed 3 bases, with 15 bases lying between them. The germline V gene encodes CDR1 MNHEY and CDR2 SMNVEV (reference sequence). This CDR3 is built from 15 residues. This CDR3 reads CASSSNREGHYGYTF. CDR3 DNA sequence: TGTGCCAGCAGTTCAAACAGGGAGGGACACTATGGCTACACCTTC.

The V gene is TRBV7-9, the J gene TRBJ2-5; TRBD1 matches at 11 bases. This CDR3 is built from 15 residues. Germline CDR1 SEHNR, CDR2 FQNEAQ (reference sequence). The J segment lost 4 bases and the V segment lost 4 bases, leaving 5 bases of the junction unmatched. DNA of the CDR3: TGTGCCAGCAGCTGGGGACAGGGGGACACAGAGACCCAGTACTTC. The encoded protein is CASSWGQGDTETQYF.

CDR3 sequence (DNA): TGTGCCAGCAGCTCGACAATCAGCGGTACTGAAGCTTTCTTT. Translation: CASSSTISGTEAFF. This sequence joins TRBV6-6 and TRBJ1-1; D not resolved. The V end lost 6 bases, the J end lost 5 bases, and 16 bases lay between the germline ends. Germline V CDR1 and CDR2: MNHNY, SVGAGI (reference sequence). CDR3 length: 14 amino acids.

The genes are TRBV19 and TRBJ1-2, with a tentative D call TRBD1 (5 bases). CDR1 is LNHDA and CDR2 is SQIVND in the germline V gene (reference sequence). This CDR3 comprises 12 residues. Between the trimmed V and J ends, which lost 6 bases and 3 bases, there was a span of 8 bases. The CDR3 DNA reads as TGTGCCAGTAGAGCGGGGGACTATGGCTACACCTTC. It encodes CASRAGDYGYTF.

The chain links TRBV30 to TRBJ1-4, with no clear D. CDR3 size: 14 residues. Germline V gene data show CDR1 as GTSNPN and CDR2 as SVGIG (reference sequence). V lost 4 bases and J lost 6, with 15 bases in between. CDR3 coding DNA: TGTGCCTGGACCCGATACGGGAGCTATGAAAAACTGTTTTTT. This codes for CAWTRYGSYEKLFF.

The chain employs TRBV14 and TRBJ1-2; D possibly corresponds to TRBD1 (5 bases). Germline V gene data show CDR1 as SGHDN and CDR2 as FVKESK. CDR3 size: 15 residues. V was trimmed by 0 bases and J by 4 bases, leaving 12 bases between them. CDR3 sequence: CASSQDRVSSYGYTF. The CDR3 DNA sequence: TGTGCCAGCAGCCAAGACAGGGTATCGTCCTATGGCTACACCTTC.

This clone has more than one count but fewer than ten. The CDR3 loop is CSVAFGNTEAFF. CDR3 nucleotide sequence: TGCAGCGTTGCCTTCGGGAACACTGAAGCTTTCTTT. The rearrangement links TRBV29-1 to TRBJ1-1; D is uncertain. V lost 4 bases and J 1 base, leaving 7 bases between the germline ends. The CDR3 extends over 12 amino acids. Germline CDR1 and CDR2: SQVTM and ANQGSEA.

This chain connects TRBV3-1 (or the pseudogene TRBV3-2) to TRBJ2-5; D gene ambiguous. Trimming pared 1 base from V and 4 bases from J, leaving 4 bases between. CDR1 is LGHDT, CDR2 YNNKEL, per germline (reference sequence). This CDR3 contains 12 residues. The CDR3 DNA reads TGTGCCAGCAGCCAAGTATCAGAGACCCAGTACTTC. Encoded protein: CASSQVSETQYF.

CDR3 nucleotides: TGTGCCAGCAGTTTAGGTCGGGGCACAGATACGCAGTATTTT. This gives the protein CASSLGRGTDTQYF. The chain couples TRBV27 to TRBJ2-3; D is uncertain. With 2 bases removed from V and 1 base from J, the gap between germline ends came to 7 bases. Germline values: CDR1 MNHEY, CDR2 SMNVEV (reference sequence). CDR3 length equals 14 residues.

This chain joins TRBV6-5 and TRBJ1-1, with 11 bases aligning to TRBD1. The CDR3 has 13 amino acids. Germline CDR1 and CDR2: MNHEY and SVGAGI. Trimming removed 8 bases from V and 5 bases from J; junction bases left unmatched: 4. CDR3 DNA sequence: TGTGCCAGCGGGGACAGGGGGGGGACTGAAGCTTTCTTT. Translation: CASGDRGGTEAFF.

This chain joins TRBV5-1 and TRBJ1-4, with 8 bases that match TRBD1. The CDR3 runs to 16 residues. With 0 bases clipped from V and 8 bases from J, the junction kept 9 bases outside the gene matches. Germline V gene data show CDR1 as SGHRS and CDR2 as YFSETQ. The CDR3 sequence is CASSLGEQGAGEKLFF. The CDR3 region has the DNA TGCGCCAGCAGCTTGGGGGAGCAGGGGGCTGGGGAAAAACTGTTTTTT.